Sequencing of this T cell receptor (beta chain) was carried out in a study of early T cells in non-severe SARS-CoV-2 infection. Study-wide results and limits: Using VDJdb, the matching emphasized anti-spike CD8 responses while missing private and CD4 specificities.

cDNA molecules, individually, were tagged with unique molecular identifiers. TCRdb fed the 5' RACE reads into MiXCR, producing one record per CDR3 protein. This table has tens of thousands of distinct CDR3 sequences, roughly 7% appearing once. Germline V lookup: CDR1 DFQATT, CDR2 SNEGSKA (reference sequence). V trimming: 2 bases; J trimming: 0 bases; junction bases outside the gene matches: 11. The CDR3 runs to 18 residues. On this clonotype itself: Its antigen remains unidentified.

This chain connects TRBV20-1 to TRBJ2-1, with 9 positions matching TRBD2. Sequencing input: whole blood. This clonotype was obtained from an adult who was a healthcare worker with PCR-confirmed SARS-CoV-2 infection or an uninfected control (not recorded which). The CDR3 DNA reads as TGCAGTGCTAGAACCCTAAAGGGGACTAGCCTCTCCTACAATGAGCAGTTCTTC. The encoded protein is CSARTLKGTSLSYNEQFF.